This is a list of T cell receptor beta chains from one sample in a study of sequential checkpoint blockade in melanoma. This table comes from immunoSEQ multiplex PCR, and its TCRdb copy is limited to in-frame clones, with some not included. The sample holds 2,000 to 2,500 clones, 18% seen once. Source: tumor tissue (inferred from file names), taken from a patient given nivolumab and ipilimumab in sequence. The source is a human donor with melanoma. Each CDR3 is given with its conserved first and last residue. The order of the fields is V gene, clone size, J gene, D gene, CDR3 protein, CDR3 DNA. D genes are given only for firm matches. Where a row states a size, it is once, few, many or the class of an expanded clone; other rows omit it.

v_gene: TRBV5-1
abundance: large
j_gene: TRBJ2-3
d_gene: TRBD2
CDR3aa: CASSLGVAGGPMDTQYF
CDR3nt: TGCGCCAGCAGCTTGGGCGTAGCGGGAGGGCCCATGGATACGCAGTATTTT

v_gene: TRBV10-2
abundance: .
j_gene: TRBJ1-5
d_gene: .
CDR3aa: CASSESQSNQPQHF
CDR3nt: TGCGCCAGCAGTGAGTCTCAAAGCAATCAGCCCCAGCATTTT

v_gene: TRBV5-1
abundance: .
j_gene: TRBJ1-3
d_gene: .
CDR3aa: CASSLEQAGNTIYF
CDR3nt: TGCGCCAGCAGCTTGGAACAGGCCGGAAACACCATATATTTT

v_gene: TRBV11-3
abundance: many
j_gene: TRBJ1-2
d_gene: .
CDR3aa: CASSQVGDQGDYGYTF
CDR3nt: TGTGCCAGCAGCCAAGTAGGAGATCAGGGAGACTATGGCTACACCTTC

v_gene: TRBV28
abundance: medium-sized
j_gene: TRBJ2-1
d_gene: .
CDR3aa: CASSWTIGGPLGFF
CDR3nt: TGTGCCAGCAGTTGGACCATCGGGGGCCCCTTGGGGTTCTTC

v_gene: TRBV29-1
abundance: few
j_gene: TRBJ2-7
d_gene: .
CDR3aa: CSVGGGPGQGKSYEQYF
CDR3nt: TGCAGCGTCGGGGGGGGGCCGGGACAGGGAAAATCCTACGAGCAGTACTTC

v_gene: TRBV28
abundance: few
j_gene: TRBJ1-5
d_gene: .
CDR3aa: CASSPPRGPQHF
CDR3nt: TGTGCCAGCAGCCCACCGAGGGGGCCCCAGCATTTT

v_gene: TRBV5-1
abundance: .
j_gene: TRBJ2-7
d_gene: .
CDR3aa: CASSLEGTRTYEQYF
CDR3nt: TGCGCCAGCAGCTTGGAGGGGACACGGACCTACGAGCAGTACTTC

v_gene: TRBV23-1
abundance: medium-sized
j_gene: TRBJ2-7
d_gene: .
CDR3aa: CASSGQGYYEQYF
CDR3nt: TGCGCCAGCAGCGGGCAGGGGTACTACGAGCAGTACTTC

v_gene: TRBV6-8
abundance: few
j_gene: TRBJ2-5
d_gene: .
CDR3aa: CASSYQGWETQYF
CDR3nt: TGTGCCAGCAGTTACCAGGGATGGGAGACCCAGTACTTC

v_gene: TRBV6-8
abundance: few
j_gene: TRBJ2-7
d_gene: TRBD1
CDR3aa: CASSYNRGSHEQYF
CDR3nt: TGTGCCAGCAGTTACAACAGGGGTAGCCACGAGCAGTACTTC

v_gene: TRBV11-3
abundance: medium-sized
j_gene: TRBJ2-2
d_gene: TRBD1
CDR3aa: CASSASTGFTGELFF
CDR3nt: TGTGCCAGCAGCGCATCGACAGGGTTCACCGGGGAGCTGTTTTTT

v_gene: TRBV6-8
abundance: few
j_gene: TRBJ1-3
d_gene: .
CDR3aa: CASSYGEGMGNTIYF
CDR3nt: TGTGCCAGCAGTTACGGAGAGGGAATGGGTAACACCATATATTTT

v_gene: TRBV6-8
abundance: medium-sized
j_gene: TRBJ2-2
d_gene: .
CDR3aa: CASSSPGPTGELFF
CDR3nt: TGTGCCAGCAGTTCCCCGGGACCGACCGGGGAGCTGTTTTTT

v_gene: TRBV30
abundance: .
j_gene: TRBJ1-1
d_gene: .
CDR3aa: CAWESQGNTEAFF
CDR3nt: TGTGCCTGGGAGTCCCAGGGGAACACTGAAGCTTTCTTT

v_gene: TRBV15
abundance: .
j_gene: TRBJ2-5
d_gene: .
CDR3aa: CATSRVGANQETQYF
CDR3nt: TGTGCCACCAGCAGAGTAGGGGCCAACCAAGAGACCCAGTACTTC

v_gene: TRBV12-5
abundance: .
j_gene: TRBJ1-3
d_gene: .
CDR3aa: CASGLRDTIYF
CDR3nt: TGTGCTAGTGGTTTGCGGGACACCATATATTTT

v_gene: TRBV6-8
abundance: few
j_gene: TRBJ2-7
d_gene: TRBD1
CDR3aa: CAKEVRGFSEQYF
CDR3nt: TGTGCCAAAGAAGTCAGGGGGTTCTCCGAGCAGTACTTC

v_gene: TRBV28
abundance: .
j_gene: TRBJ2-5
d_gene: TRBD1
CDR3aa: CASSSLLTGGLQETQYF
CDR3nt: TGTGCCAGCAGTTCCCTGTTGACAGGGGGGCTCCAAGAGACCCAGTACTTC

v_gene: TRBV11-3
abundance: many
j_gene: TRBJ2-4
d_gene: .
CDR3aa: CASSPAGAKNIQYF
CDR3nt: TGTGCCAGCAGTCCCGCGGGCGCCAAAAACATTCAGTACTTC

v_gene: TRBV9
abundance: medium-sized
j_gene: TRBJ1-1
d_gene: TRBD1
CDR3aa: CASSVVTGGTEAFF
CDR3nt: TGTGCCAGCAGCGTAGTCACAGGGGGCACTGAAGCTTTCTTT

v_gene: TRBV28
abundance: few
j_gene: TRBJ2-5
d_gene: .
CDR3aa: CASSSDLQGSLWETQYF
CDR3nt: TGTGCCAGCAGTTCCGACCTGCAGGGGTCTTTATGGGAGACCCAGTACTTC

v_gene: TRBV5-1
abundance: .
j_gene: TRBJ1-4
d_gene: TRBD1
CDR3aa: CASSIGQGVVSEKLFF
CDR3nt: TGCGCCAGCAGCATAGGACAGGGGGTAGTCAGTGAAAAACTGTTTTTT

v_gene: TRBV11-3
abundance: .
j_gene: TRBJ2-3
d_gene: TRBD2
CDR3aa: CASSQTSGKTDTQYF
CDR3nt: TGTGCCAGCAGCCAGACTAGCGGGAAGACAGATACGCAGTATTTT

v_gene: TRBV6-8
abundance: few
j_gene: TRBJ1-5
d_gene: .
CDR3aa: CASSYGGNNQPQHF
CDR3nt: TGTGCCAGCAGTTATGGCGGAAATAATCAGCCCCAGCATTTT

v_gene: TRBV6-8
abundance: few
j_gene: TRBJ1-2
d_gene: TRBD1
CDR3aa: CASRPTDRGNYGYTF
CDR3nt: TGTGCCAGCAGACCCACGGACAGGGGAAACTATGGCTACACCTTC

v_gene: TRBV6-8
abundance: few
j_gene: TRBJ1-1
d_gene: .
CDR3aa: CAIREFRGGNTEAFF
CDR3nt: TGTGCCATCAGGGAATTTAGAGGGGGGAACACTGAAGCTTTCTTT

v_gene: TRBV29-1
abundance: .
j_gene: TRBJ1-2
d_gene: .
CDR3aa: CSVLDNRNYGYTF
CDR3nt: TGCAGCGTCCTGGACAACCGTAACTATGGCTACACCTTC

v_gene: TRBV11-3
abundance: medium-sized
j_gene: TRBJ1-2
d_gene: TRBD1
CDR3aa: CASSTSQGEGSGYTF
CDR3nt: TGTGCCAGCAGCACGTCACAGGGGGAAGGCTCTGGCTACACCTTC

v_gene: TRBV11-3
abundance: many
j_gene: TRBJ2-6
d_gene: .
CDR3aa: CASSCYDRRQSRANVLTF
CDR3nt: TGTGCCAGCAGCTGTTATGACAGACGACAAAGTCGGGCCAACGTCCTGACTTTC

v_gene: TRBV9
abundance: .
j_gene: TRBJ1-3
d_gene: .
CDR3aa: CASEDSGNTIYF
CDR3nt: TGTGCCAGCGAGGACTCTGGAAACACCATATATTTT

v_gene: TRBV30
abundance: .
j_gene: TRBJ1-5
d_gene: .
CDR3aa: CAWSSGDVEPQHF
CDR3nt: TGTGCCTGGAGTTCTGGGGATGTTGAGCCCCAGCATTTT

v_gene: TRBV6-8
abundance: .
j_gene: TRBJ2-6
d_gene: .
CDR3aa: CASSDLGAGANVLTF
CDR3nt: TGTGCCAGCAGTGATCTAGGAGCTGGGGCCAACGTCCTGACTTTC

v_gene: TRBV11-3
abundance: .
j_gene: TRBJ2-3
d_gene: TRBD2
CDR3aa: CASSLGATSGGTDTQYF
CDR3nt: TGTGCCAGCAGCTTAGGGGCTACTAGCGGGGGCACAGATACGCAGTATTTT

v_gene: TRBV28
abundance: .
j_gene: TRBJ1-2
d_gene: .
CDR3aa: CASSPSDYGYTF
CDR3nt: TGTGCCAGCAGCCCCTCGGATTATGGCTACACCTTC

v_gene: TRBV28
abundance: .
j_gene: TRBJ2-7
d_gene: TRBD1
CDR3aa: CASSPGQSLGYF
CDR3nt: TGTGCCAGCAGTCCGGGACAGAGTCTCGGGTACTTC

v_gene: TRBV6-8
abundance: medium-sized
j_gene: TRBJ1-1
d_gene: .
CDR3aa: CAISARDTEAFF
CDR3nt: TGTGCCATCAGTGCCCGGGACACTGAAGCTTTCTTT

v_gene: TRBV30
abundance: few
j_gene: TRBJ1-1
d_gene: .
CDR3aa: CAWRRDPDTEAFF
CDR3nt: TGTGCCTGGAGGAGGGACCCTGACACTGAAGCTTTCTTT

v_gene: TRBV6-8
abundance: few
j_gene: TRBJ2-5
d_gene: .
CDR3aa: CASTPNDRAGETQYF
CDR3nt: TGTGCCAGCACCCCCAACGACCGGGCGGGAGAGACCCAGTACTTC

v_gene: TRBV12-5
abundance: medium-sized
j_gene: TRBJ1-5
d_gene: .
CDR3aa: CASRIGGAGGQPQHF
CDR3nt: TGTGCTAGTAGGATCGGGGGAGCGGGAGGGCAGCCCCAGCATTTT

v_gene: TRBV28
abundance: few
j_gene: TRBJ1-1
d_gene: .
CDR3aa: CASSLATVNTEAFF
CDR3nt: TGTGCCAGCAGTTTAGCAACAGTGAACACTGAAGCTTTCTTT

v_gene: TRBV9
abundance: few
j_gene: TRBJ2-5
d_gene: .
CDR3aa: CASSHQLSSGEETQYF
CDR3nt: TGTGCCAGCAGCCACCAACTTAGTTCGGGGGAAGAGACCCAGTACTTC

v_gene: TRBV14
abundance: few
j_gene: TRBJ1-6
d_gene: .
CDR3aa: CASSQDASPLHF
CDR3nt: TGTGCCAGCAGCCAAGACGCTTCACCCCTCCACTTT

v_gene: TRBV6-7
abundance: many
j_gene: TRBJ1-2
d_gene: .
CDR3aa: CASSSGPYGYTF
CDR3nt: TGTGCCAGCAGTTCGGGACCTTATGGCTACACCTTC

v_gene: TRBV5-1
abundance: few
j_gene: TRBJ1-6
d_gene: .
CDR3aa: CASSLPQHNSPLHF
CDR3nt: TGCGCCAGCAGCCTACCTCAACATAATTCACCCCTCCACTTT